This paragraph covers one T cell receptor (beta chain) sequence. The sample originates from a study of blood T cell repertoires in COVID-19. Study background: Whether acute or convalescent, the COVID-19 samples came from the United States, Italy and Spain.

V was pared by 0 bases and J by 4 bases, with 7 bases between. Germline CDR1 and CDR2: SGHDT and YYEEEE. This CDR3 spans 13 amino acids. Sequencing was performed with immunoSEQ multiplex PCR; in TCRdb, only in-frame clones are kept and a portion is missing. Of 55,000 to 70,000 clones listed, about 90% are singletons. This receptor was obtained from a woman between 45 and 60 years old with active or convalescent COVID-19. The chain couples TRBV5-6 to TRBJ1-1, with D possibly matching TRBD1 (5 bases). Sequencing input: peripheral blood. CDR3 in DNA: TGTGCCAGCAGCTTGGGGGGCATCACTGAAGCTTTCTTT. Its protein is CASSLGGITEAFF.